This T cell receptor (beta chain) was sequenced in a study of blood T cell repertoires in COVID-19. Background on the study: Some COVID-19 samples were acute and others convalescent; all came from the United States, Italy and Spain. Sample material is recorded as cDNA or gDNA derived from T cells, B-cell-depleted T cells, or PBMCs.

Methods used by the authors: Amplification from reference gene primers served as the basis for estimated nucleated cell counts. The data were produced by immunoSEQ multiplex PCR, yet TCRdb's version contains in-frame clones alone and is incomplete. That table supplies the V and J calls and clone size; D and trimming were determined from the DNA. Of around 250,000 clones listed, nearly 90% are singletons. The CDR3 totals 15 residues. After removal of 3 bases from V and 0 bases from J, the junction contained 1 base not matched to a gene. The germline V gene has CDR1 LNHDA and CDR2 SQIVND (reference sequence). The Seattle patients, enrolled during active infection, were followed longitudinally.

The sequence was collected from a woman aged 55-70 years with COVID-19, enrolled during active disease. Material for sequencing was peripheral blood. The chain carries TRBV19 and TRBJ2-7; 11 nucleotides line up with TRBD1. CDR3 DNA: TGTGCCAGTAGTATCGGACAGGGGGCCTCCTACGAGCAGTACTTC. This sequence encodes CASSIGQGASYEQYF.